The TCR beta chain under discussion was sequenced for a study of T cell responses to AZD1222 COVID-19 vaccine. Findings and limits, study-wide: Females made up more of the donors, who were largely white British, and clonal diversity may have come out too low.

The protocol was immunoSEQ multiplex PCR, while the TCRdb copy is restricted to in-frame clones and leaves out a portion. The sample holds around 120,000 clones, 92% seen once. To note about this clone: What it binds is unknown.

Germline V gene lookup returns CDR1 MNHEY and CDR2 SVGAGI. This CDR3 contains 12 residues. V lost 5 bases to trimming and J lost 9 bases, with 11 bases between them. Sample: peripheral blood, taken on day 0 of AZD1222 vaccination. This sequence originates from an adult in good health. This rearrangement joins TRBV6-5 to TRBJ2-1; unclear D gene. CDR3 in DNA: TGTGCCAGCAGTCCCCGACCGGGTGAGCAGTTCTTC. It yields the protein CASSPRPGEQFF.